This T cell receptor (beta chain) emerged from a study of regulatory T cells in long-lasting Graves disease. Study observations and caveats: Limited sample numbers may have lowered accuracy. Persistent disease exhibited a predilection for TRBV28, TRBJ1-2 and TRBJ2-5.

With iRepertoire HTBI primers and Arm-PCR of CDR3 regions, TCR beta libraries were built. One entry per CDR3 protein results from TCRdb running MiXCR on the multiplex PCR reads. The sample lists some 330,000 distinct CDR3 sequences, 12% occurring once. This clonotype was counted between two and nine times. Its specificity is unknown. The ends were cut back, 0 bases at V and 7 bases at J, with 15 bases in the middle. Germline CDR1 LNHDA, CDR2 SQIVND (reference sequence). This CDR3 is 15 amino acids long. The time point: newly diagnosed GD, antithyroid drugs for less than 3 months. RNA from PBMCs was the source of the TCR library. These data also formed part of another study, on T cells in Graves' hyperthyroidism and ophthalmopathy. That study adds: TCR CDR3 underwent first-round RT-PCR with the HTBI primer set.

This sequence originates from a young woman with Graves disease. The chain recombines TRBV19 with TRBJ2-5; D remains ambiguous. The source was peripheral blood mononuclear cells (PBMCs), collected at new diagnosis, from a patient treated with antithyroid drugs. In DNA form, the CDR3 reads TGTGCCAGTAGTATAGATTGGGGAACTAAGGGGACCCAGTACTTC. The encoded protein is CASSIDWGTKGTQYF.